This T cell receptor beta chain is from a study of metastatic and nonmetastatic thyroid tumors. This CDR3 has 14 residues. Trimming cost V 2 bases and J 8 bases; bases outside gene matches: 6. Per the germline V gene, CDR1 is SGHDT and CDR2 is YYEEEE. Prior to thyroid surgery, none of the patients had received any treatment. TCRdb ran MiXCR on the PCR reads. The sample has some 20,000 clones; roughly 15% are singletons. This clone occurred many times. Sequencing was done on a sample of blood. The chain couples TRBV5-6 to TRBJ1-4, with TRBD1 identical over 7 bases. The receptor's source is a male donor with papillary thyroid cancer or a benign thyroid nodule (not recorded which). Some clones in this sample may be carry-over from other donors' samples. The CDR3, as DNA: TGTGCCAGCAGCTTTCGACAGGGCGGAGAAAAACTGTTTTTT. This encodes CASSFRQGGEKLFF.